One sample yielded the 29 T cell receptor beta chains listed below, sequenced in a study of blood T cells in healthy people across ages. Through a sample-barcoded 5' primer and a J-beta primer mix, a second PCR was run for roughly 7 to 12 cycles. Using its own MiXCR run on the 5' RACE reads, TCRdb lists one record per CDR3 protein. The sample records about 600,000 distinct CDR3 sequences, roughly 48% being singletons. Sequenced sample: blood. Every receptor here comes from a man at least 80 years old in good health.

This clonotype has a handful of counts. This chain uses TRBV20-1 with TRBJ1-4; D ambiguous. The CDR3 runs to 13 residues. Trimming removed 5 bases from V and 4 bases from J, with 11 bases in between. Germline V CDR1 and CDR2: DFQATT, SNEGSKA (reference sequence). The CDR3 loop is CSAYDRRNEKLFF. CDR3 DNA sequence: TGCAGTGCTTACGACCGTCGTAATGAAAAACTGTTTTTT.

On this clonotype: An end of the junction differs from the germline gene, which may be a read error. The CDR3 DNA sequence: TGTGCCAGCAGCCTAACCGGAGGTTCGGGCACTGAAGCTTTCTTT. Its translation is CASSLTGGSGTEAFF. This chain connects TRBV7-3 to TRBJ1-1; D gene uncertain. CDR3 length: 15 residues. The germline gives CDR1 SGHTA, CDR2 FQGTGA.

The genes are TRBV6-2 or TRBV6-3 and TRBJ2-4; D not resolved. With the DNA end fitting TRBJ2-7 better, the J assignment may be wrong. Germline lookup yields CDR1 MNHEY and CDR2 SVGEGT. This CDR3 has 13 residues. CDR3 sequence (DNA): TGTGCCAGCAGTTATGAGGCCCGCTACGAGCAGTACTTC. Encoded protein: CASSYEARYEQYF.

This chain uses TRBV11-3 with TRBJ2-1; D uncertain. The J call is doubtful: the DNA matches TRBJ2-7 better. CDR1 is SGHNT, CDR2 YENEEA, per germline. This CDR3 comprises 14 residues. This CDR3 is CASSSDAPYNEQYF. The CDR3 nucleotides read TGTGCCAGCAGCTCCGACGCTCCCTACAATGAGCAGTACTTC.

V and J are TRBV7-2 and TRBJ2-3, with TRBD2 matching 8 bases. J was trimmed by 4 bases and V by 5 bases; bases with no gene match: 8. Germline-derived CDR1 and CDR2 are SGHTA and FQGNSA. The CDR3 runs to 15 residues. The CDR3 here is CTSSRRSGSPDTQYF. The CDR3 bases are TGTACCAGCAGCCGACGGAGCGGGAGTCCAGATACGCAGTATTTT.

Here the CDR3 reads CASSHLDRRGFTDTQYF. The CDR3 region has the DNA TGTGCCAGCAGCCACTTGGACAGGCGGGGGTTCACAGATACGCAGTATTTT. V gene TRBV7-2 combines with J gene TRBJ2-3; D assignment may be TRBD1 or TRBD2 (7 bases each). The CDR3 contains 17 residues. Germline loops: CDR1 SGHTA, CDR2 FQGNSA. The V gene lost 5 bases and the J gene lost 2 bases, with 20 bases spanning the gap.

A few counts support this clonotype. The genes are TRBV6-1 and TRBJ2-7; 8 bases are shared with TRBD1. V lost 8 bases to trimming and J lost 4 bases; unmatched junction nucleotides: 7. Germline lookup yields CDR1 MNHNS and CDR2 SASEGT. CDR3 length: 13 amino acids. Here the CDR3 DNA reads TGTGCCAGCGGCACAGGGGGTGTATACGAGCAGTACTTC. This codes for CASGTGGVYEQYF.

This clonotype was recorded a few times. A clone one base away is much larger, so this may be a read error. The CDR3 spells CVSSLEGETQYF. CDR3 coding DNA: TGTGTCAGCAGTTTAGAGGGCGAGACCCAGTACTTC. V is TRBV6-5 and J is TRBJ2-5, with D possibly being TRBD2 (5 bases). The CDR3 has 12 amino acids. Germline-derived CDR1 and CDR2 are MNHEY and SVGAGI.

The chain employs TRBV24-1 and TRBJ2-1; 15 bases are shared with TRBD2. CDR1 is KGHDR, CDR2 SFDVKD, per germline. CDR3 length: 19 amino acids. J gave up 6 bases and V 7 bases, and 15 bases lay outside the gene matches. As DNA, the CDR3 is TGTGCCACCAGATTGAGAGGGACTAGCGGGGGGTCAGTTAGCAATGAGCAGTTCTTC. It specifies CATRLRGTSGGSVSNEQFF.

The rearrangement links TRBV25-1 to TRBJ1-2; 9 bases are shared with TRBD1. V shed 3 bases, J shed 0 bases, and the junction held 11 bases outside the gene matches. Germline CDR1 is MGHDK and CDR2 is SYGVNS. The CDR3 length is 18 residues. The CDR3 sequence: CASSEGTGTGIANYGYTF. In DNA form, the CDR3 reads TGTGCCAGCAGTGAGGGGACCGGGACAGGGATAGCTAACTATGGCTACACCTTC.

This chain links TRBV10-3 with TRBJ2-1, with 11 bases lining up with TRBD2. Germline V gene data show CDR1 as ENHRY and CDR2 as SYGVKD. Germline trimming cut 9 bases from V and 5 bases from J; bases unmatched to any gene: 6. There are 14 residues in the CDR3. The CDR3 bases are TGTGCCATACAGACTAGCGGGGACCACAATGAGCAGTTCTTC. Protein: CAIQTSGDHNEQFF.

The rearrangement links TRBV30 to TRBJ2-5; no clear D. Matching the DNA end better, TRBJ2-7 makes the J call doubtful. CDR3 length: 12 amino acids. Germline CDR1 and CDR2: GTSNPN and SVGIG (reference sequence). The CDR3 nucleotides read TGTGCCTGGAGTGTAACCGGCTACGAGCAGTACTTC. Protein: CAWSVTGYEQYF.

The chain links TRBV7-9 to TRBJ2-3; the match to TRBD1 covers 10 bases. CDR3 length: 16 residues. From germline, CDR1 is SEHNR and CDR2 FQNEAQ (reference sequence). The junction had 11 bases not matched to a gene; V was cut back by 10 bases and J by 1 base. In DNA, the CDR3 is TGTGCCACCCCCTCCACCGGGACAGGGGGCACAGATACGCAGTATTTT. Its protein is CATPSTGTGGTDTQYF.

The rearrangement joins TRBV5-1 to TRBJ2-5, with 13 bases fitting TRBD2. V dropped 4 bases and J dropped 2; count of bases not matched to a gene: 5. The germline gives CDR1 SGHRS, CDR2 YFSETQ. CDR3 length: 16 amino acids. The CDR3 region has the DNA TGCGCCAGCAGCCAGCCGGGACTAGCGGGACAAGAGACCCAGTACTTC. Its translation: CASSQPGLAGQETQYF.

The chain employs TRBV12-5 and TRBJ2-2; 7 bases agree with TRBD1. V was clipped by 5 bases and J by 3 bases; unmatched bases: 3. The CDR3 length is 14 residues. Germline V CDR1 and CDR2: LGHNT, FRNRAP. CDR3 nucleotide sequence: TGTGCTAGTGGTCCGGGACAGTACACCGGGGAGCTGTTTTTT. This gives the protein CASGPGQYTGELFF.

J is TRBJ2-1 and V is TRBV11-1; D unresolved. This CDR3 contains 11 residues. Per germline, CDR1 SGHAT and CDR2 FQDESV (reference sequence). Trimming removed 8 bases from V and 3 bases from J, with 5 bases in between. The CDR3 sequence: CASLNYNEQFF. Written as DNA, the CDR3 is TGTGCCAGCCTCAACTACAATGAGCAGTTCTTC.

In this sample, this clonotype turned up a few times. The chain joins TRBV9 to TRBJ2-4, with a tentative D call TRBD1 (6 bases). The J call may not be correct, given that the DNA end is closer to TRBJ2-7. Looked up from germline, CDR1 is SGDLS and CDR2 is YYNGEE. The CDR3 contains 14 residues. The CDR3 here is CASSPRTDRYEQYF. The CDR3 DNA reads as TGTGCCAGCAGCCCCAGGACAGACCGCTACGAGCAGTACTTC.

The J gene is TRBJ2-7, the V gene TRBV15, with a tentative D call TRBD1 (7 bases). Between the trimmed V and J ends, which lost 4 bases and 1 base, there was a span of 14 bases. The CDR3 covers 15 residues. In germline, CDR1 is LNHNV, CDR2 YYDKDF (reference sequence). The CDR3 spells CATSKTGEASYEQYF. CDR3 in DNA: TGTGCCACCAGCAAAACAGGGGAGGCATCCTACGAGCAGTACTTC.

The chain combines TRBV28 with TRBJ2-7; 8 bases match TRBD1. The CDR3 is 15 residues long. The V and J ends lost 7 bases and 3 bases, in that order; junction bases with no gene match: 11. Germline lookup yields CDR1 MDHEN and CDR2 SYDVKM. The CDR3 sequence: CASTDRTGTYYEQYF. In DNA, the CDR3 is TGTGCCAGCACCGATAGGACAGGGACCTACTACGAGCAGTACTTC.

CDR3 sequence (DNA): TGTGCCAGCAGCTCTGGACAGGGGGCATTCAATGAGCAGTACTTC. Protein: CASSSGQGAFNEQYF. This rearrangement joins TRBV7-3 to TRBJ2-5, with TRBD1 matching 11 bases. V lost 4 bases, J lost 11 bases, and 12 bases stayed unmatched. Germline V gene lookup returns CDR1 SGHTA and CDR2 FQGTGA. The CDR3 consists of 15 residues.

The gene calls are TRBV7-9 and TRBJ1-4, with D tentatively TRBD1 (5 bases). With 4 bases removed from V and 4 bases from J, the gap between germline ends came to 16 bases. This CDR3 is built from 16 residues. Looked up from germline, CDR1 is SEHNR and CDR2 is FQNEAQ (reference sequence). This CDR3 is CASSSGRPSHNEKLFF. For the CDR3, the DNA is TGTGCCAGCAGCTCGGGACGGCCTTCTCATAATGAAAAACTGTTTTTT. Combining the CDR3 with reference TRBV7-9 and TRBJ1-4 gives the whole variable domain DTGVSQNPRHKITKRGQNVTFRCDPISEHNRLYWYRQTLGQGPEFLTYFQNEAQLEKSRLLSDRFSAERPKGSFSTLEIQRTEQGDSAMYLCASSSGRPSHNEKLFFGSGTQLSVL.

The chain couples TRBV6-2 or TRBV6-3 to TRBJ2-7; TRBD1 is a possible D gene (6 bases). This CDR3 spans 14 amino acids. Looked up from germline, CDR1 is MNHEY and CDR2 is SVGEGT. V shed 6 bases and J shed 7 bases, with 19 bases lying between them. CDR3 nucleotide sequence: TGTGCCAGCAGAAGATTAGGGGGTGGCAATGAGCAGTACTTC. This encodes CASRRLGGGNEQYF.

This sequence joins TRBV11-3 and TRBJ2-1; D is possibly TRBD1 (6 bases). CDR1 and CDR2 from the germline V gene are SGHNT and YENEEA. The CDR3 loop spans 14 amino acids. V lost 1 base to trimming and J lost 10 bases, with 14 bases between them. The CDR3 DNA is TGTGCCAGCAGCTTAGTTACGTCTGGGGGCGAGCAGTTCTTC. It translates to CASSLVTSGGEQFF.

This clonotype has just a few counts. V and J are TRBV30 and TRBJ2-4; 8 bases line up with TRBD1. The CDR3 loop spans 15 amino acids. Trimming took 1 base from V and 0 from J; bases not matched to a gene: 2. Germline loops: CDR1 GTSNPN, CDR2 SVGIG (reference sequence). As DNA, the CDR3 is TGTGCCTGGAGTGGGGACAGGTCAGCCAAAAACATTCAGTACTTC. This codes for CAWSGDRSAKNIQYF.

The chain joins TRBV20-1 to TRBJ2-3, with D perhaps TRBD1 or TRBD2 (5 bases each). CDR1 and CDR2 from the germline V gene are DFQATT and SNEGSKA (reference sequence). CDR3 length equals 14 residues. The V and J ends lost 3 bases and 8 bases respectively, with 18 bases between them. Here the CDR3 reads CSARTRVSGGTQYF. For the CDR3, the DNA is TGCAGTGCTAGGACCCGGGTTTCTGGGGGTACGCAGTATTTT.

This clonotype has just a few counts. This chain uses TRBV20-1 with TRBJ1-1; D not certain. Germline V CDR1 and CDR2: DFQATT, SNEGSKA (reference sequence). Trimming stripped 5 bases from V and 1 base from J, with 14 bases between. The CDR3 spans 14 residues. This CDR3 reads CSAQSQPGNTEAFF. CDR3 nucleotide sequence: TGCAGTGCTCAATCTCAACCCGGGAACACTGAAGCTTTCTTT.

The genes are TRBV6-2 or TRBV6-3 and TRBJ2-2, with D possibly TRBD2 on 6 matching bases. With 4 bases removed from V and 3 bases from J, the gap between germline ends came to 12 bases. The CDR3 loop spans 15 amino acids. Germline loops: CDR1 MNHEY, CDR2 SVGEGT. For the CDR3, the DNA is TGTGCCAGCAGTTCCGGGGGAAGGGACACCGGGGAGCTGTTTTTT. Protein: CASSSGGRDTGELFF.

This clonotype was observed once. The chain has TRBV28 and TRBJ2-5; D possibly corresponds to TRBD1 (6 bases). The CDR3 loop spans 14 amino acids. The V end was cut by 3 bases, the J end by 9 bases, with 17 bases between. Germline V lookup: CDR1 MDHEN, CDR2 SYDVKM. The CDR3 DNA reads TGTGCCAGCAGTTTCCGGCTCCCCAAGGGGGCCCAGTACTTC. Its translation: CASSFRLPKGAQYF.

This chain uses TRBV5-6 with TRBJ2-1; TRBD2 agrees at 7 bases. This CDR3 has 13 amino acids. Unmatched junction bases numbered 7, after V lost 4 bases and J lost 9 bases. Per germline, CDR1 SGHDT and CDR2 YYEEEE. The CDR3 region is CASSPGGYGEQFF. In DNA, the CDR3 is TGTGCCAGCAGCCCCGGGGGGTATGGTGAGCAGTTCTTC.